This TCR beta chain was identified in a study of long-term antiretroviral therapy in people with HIV. Survey-level resolution applied to immunoSEQ assay v3.0. The assay was immunoSEQ multiplex PCR, and TCRdb's table has in-frame clones only and misses some. The table has about 19,000 clones, roughly 86% seen once. CDR3 length: 18 amino acids. This clone was seen more than once but under ten times. The sequenced sample was unsorted PBMCs, obtained 0.5 years after starting antiretroviral therapy. This TCR came from a man between 40 and 49 years old with HIV. The rearrangement links TRBV21-1 to TRBJ2-3; TRBD1 is the table's D call and was not checked against the DNA. TRBV21-1 is tagged as a pseudogene. In DNA, the CDR3 is TGTGCCAGCAGCAAGTCCGGGACATCTCGACCTAGCACAGATACGCAGTATTTT. It codes for CASSKSGTSRPSTDTQYF.